Sequencing of this T cell receptor beta chain was carried out in a study of blood T cell repertoires in COVID-19. Assay used: immunoSEQ multiplex PCR; TCRdb lists only in-frame clones, some missing. The sample has about 260,000 clones; 88% are singletons. This sequence originates from a woman between 70 and 85 years old with COVID-19, enrolled during active disease. Sequenced sample: peripheral blood.

The CDR3 DNA reads as TGTGCCAGTAGTTTAACAGGGGGAGGTCAGCCCCAGCATTTT. Translated: CASSLTGGGQPQHF. The chain has TRBV19 and TRBJ1-5, with 8 bases matching TRBD1. Unmatched junction bases numbered 6, after V lost 5 bases and J lost 6 bases. Germline CDR1 LNHDA, CDR2 SQIVND (reference sequence). The CDR3 covers 14 residues.